The present TCR beta chain was sequenced within a study of T cells expressing NK-cell markers. This CDR3 is 12 amino acids long. CDR1 is LGHNA, CDR2 YNFKEQ, per germline. UMI-tagged 5'RACE template switching yielded the TCR beta cDNA. TCRdb re-called the 5' RACE reads and shows each CDR3 protein once, DNA omitted. In all, the sample yields about 550,000 distinct CDR3 sequences. Study results and limitations: Among a handful of donors, these clonotypes also ranked first in the CD3+CD56-NKG2C+ fraction. The dominant NKG2C+ clonotypes represented roughly 1.0-7.5% of CD8+ T cells in six donors.

Concerning this clonotype: Its antigen is not known.

The sample taken for sequencing was blood T cells: a sorted CD56 or NKG2C T cell subset, CD4+ or CD8+ T cells, or bulk PBMC T cells (not recorded which). This sequence was found in a man between 18 and 29 years old in good health. V usage is TRBV4-2 and J usage is TRBJ2-1; TCRdb reports TRBD2, a call that lacks DNA to check it against. The CDR3 spells CASSQERDEQFF.